A single sample gave rise to the 18 T cell receptor beta chains below, sequenced in a study of technical replicates of blood from several donors. TCRdb's table, derived via immunoSEQ multiplex PCR, lists solely in-frame clones and lacks some. The data show about 50,000 clones, more than 95% seen once. The sample comprised T cells isolated from PBMCs. The receptor source for this set is a human donor in good health.

The table lists this clone with a count of one. The genes are TRBV7-8 and TRBJ2-1; 7 bases map to TRBD2. J gave up 8 bases and V 5 bases, and 9 bases lay outside the gene matches. The CDR3 has 14 amino acids. Germline V CDR1 and CDR2: SGHVS, FQNEAQ. The CDR3 nucleotides are TGTGCCAGCAGCCCCGGGACTACCCACTATGAGCAGTTCTTC. Protein: CASSPGTTHYEQFF.

The chain employs TRBV5-1 and TRBJ2-3; 10 positions match TRBD2. V lost 6 bases, J lost 3 bases, and 10 bases stayed unmatched. The CDR3 totals 16 residues. CDR1 is SGHRS, CDR2 YFSETQ, per germline. The chain's CDR3 is CASNGEAGGDTDTQYF. The CDR3 DNA follows: TGCGCCAGCAACGGGGAAGCGGGAGGGGATACAGATACGCAGTATTTT.

This chain links TRBV4-1 with TRBJ2-7; D is unclear. In germline, CDR1 is MGHRA, CDR2 YSYEKL. Deletions cut 0 bases from V and 3 bases from J, with 6 bases between. The CDR3 is 13 amino acids. In nucleotides, the CDR3 is TGCGCCAGCAGCCAAGAAGCTGACTACGAGCAGTACTTC. It translates to CASSQEADYEQYF.

This rearrangement joins TRBV15 to TRBJ2-1; 11 bases are a match to TRBD2. Germline V gene sequence: CDR1 LNHNV, CDR2 YYDKDF (reference sequence). Unmatched junction bases numbered 9, after V lost 0 bases and J lost 8 bases. This CDR3 has 17 amino acids. CDR3 loop: CATSRDLTSGSLDEQFF. In DNA form, the CDR3 reads TGTGCCACCAGCAGAGACTTAACTAGCGGGAGTCTAGATGAGCAGTTCTTC.

V and J are TRBV11-2 and TRBJ2-1; TRBD2 matches at 7 bases. The ends lost 3 bases at V and 5 bases at J; junction bases unmatched: 7. The V gene's germline CDR1 is SGHAT and CDR2 FQNNGV. There are 15 residues in the CDR3. In DNA form, the CDR3 reads TGTGCCAGCAGCTTGCTTCTAGCGGCCCACAATGAGCAGTTCTTC. This translates into CASSLLLAAHNEQFF.

The chain is built from TRBV6-5 and TRBJ1-2, with D possibly being TRBD1 (5 bases). Germline V gives CDR1 MNHEY, CDR2 SVGAGI. The CDR3 spans 13 residues. V was trimmed by 3 bases and J by 8 bases, leaving 13 bases between them. CDR3 nucleotide sequence: TGTGCCAGCAGTTATATAGGGGTCGGCGGCTACACCTTC. Amino acids: CASSYIGVGGYTF.

The chain couples TRBV28 to TRBJ1-2; TRBD1 might be the D (6 bases). Germline CDR1 reads MDHEN; CDR2 reads SYDVKM. V shed 4 bases and J shed 3 bases, with 15 bases lying between them. The CDR3 sequence is 15 residues long. Here the CDR3 DNA reads TGTGCCAGCAGTTCCCCAGTGTGGGGGCACTATGGCTACACCTTC. It codes for CASSSPVWGHYGYTF.

The chain combines TRBV2 with TRBJ1-5; D might be TRBD1 (5 bases). CDR1 SNHLY and CDR2 FYNNEI come from the germline V gene. CDR3 length: 14 amino acids. V dropped 0 bases and J dropped 7 bases, with 10 bases sitting between them. CDR3 amino acids: CASSEAGALQPQHF. The CDR3 DNA reads as TGTGCCAGCAGTGAAGCAGGGGCTCTACAGCCCCAGCATTTT.

CDR3 in amino acids: CASSPKPQGMVYEQYF. CDR3 nucleotides: TGTGCCAGCAGCCCTAAACCCCAGGGGATGGTTTACGAGCAGTACTTC. The V call is TRBV11-3, the J call TRBJ2-7; D may be TRBD1 (6 bases). Trimming shortened V by 5 bases and J by 4 bases, and 21 bases separated the two germline ends. Per the germline V gene, CDR1 is SGHNT and CDR2 is YENEEA. CDR3 length: 16 residues.

The chain is built from TRBV28 and TRBJ2-7, with TRBD1 matching 8 bases. V lost 8 bases, J lost 3 bases, and 9 bases stayed unmatched. The length of the CDR3 is 14 residues. The V gene's germline CDR1 is MDHEN and CDR2 SYDVKM. CDR3 loop: CASLKTGGNYEQYF. In DNA form, the CDR3 reads TGTGCCAGCTTGAAAACAGGGGGTAACTACGAGCAGTACTTC.

V is TRBV5-1 and J is TRBJ1-2; the D gene is possibly TRBD1 (6 bases). Germline CDR1 reads SGHRS; CDR2 reads YFSETQ. The CDR3 is 15 residues long. The V gene lost 0 bases and the J gene lost 8 bases, with 17 bases spanning the gap. CDR3: CASSLGDDRLRGYTF. The CDR3 nucleotides read TGCGCCAGCAGCTTGGGGGATGACAGGCTTCGAGGCTACACCTTC.

The V call is TRBV2, the J call TRBJ2-5, with D possibly TRBD1 on 6 matching bases. The CDR3 runs to 18 residues. Germline V gene lookup returns CDR1 SNHLY and CDR2 FYNNEI. V dropped 1 base and J dropped 5 bases, with 23 bases sitting between them. This chain's CDR3 is CASSEGRLGDILGETQYF. The CDR3 DNA sequence: TGTGCCAGCAGTGAAGGTCGATTGGGGGACATCCTAGGGGAGACCCAGTACTTC.

This chain joins TRBV10-3 and TRBJ2-7; TRBD1 aligns across 7 bases. CDR1 ENHRY and CDR2 SYGVKD come from the germline V gene. This CDR3 region has 15 residues. V dropped 3 bases and J dropped 6; count of bases not matched to a gene: 11. CDR3 DNA sequence: TGTGCCATCAGTGACCCGGGACAGCTTACGGGCGAGCAGTACTTC. The encoded protein is CAISDPGQLTGEQYF.

This clone has only one observation. V and J are TRBV5-4 and TRBJ2-7; D might be TRBD1 (6 bases). CDR1 and CDR2 from the germline V gene are SGHNT and YYREEE (reference sequence). V was clipped by 1 base and J by 1 base, with 12 bases between them. CDR3 length: 15 amino acids. The CDR3 DNA is TGTGCCAGCAGCTTGACGCAGGGGAGATCCTACGAGCAGTACTTC. Amino acids: CASSLTQGRSYEQYF.

J is TRBJ2-7 and V is TRBV7-2; D unresolved. Germline CDR1 SGHTA, CDR2 FQGNSA. The CDR3 contains 14 residues. V lost 0 bases and J lost 2, with 8 bases in between. The CDR3 DNA reads as TGTGCCAGCAGCTTAGCCGCAGGAACCTACGAGCAGTACTTC. It translates to CASSLAAGTYEQYF.

The chain is built from TRBV20-1 and TRBJ2-5, with 7 bases lining up with TRBD2. The CDR3 is 10 amino acids. Germline lookup yields CDR1 DFQATT and CDR2 SNEGSKA (reference sequence). V trimming: 3 bases; J trimming: 11 bases; junction bases outside the gene matches: 3. DNA of the CDR3: TGCAGTGCTAGTCTAGCGGAACAGTACTTC. Its protein product is CSASLAEQYF.

This chain uses TRBV7-9 with TRBJ1-5, with 7 bases aligning to TRBD1. The length of the CDR3 is 15 residues. J gave up 6 bases and V 1 base, and 6 bases lay outside the gene matches. Germline V gene lookup returns CDR1 SEHNR and CDR2 FQNEAQ (reference sequence). The CDR3 region has the DNA TGTGCCAGCAGCTTAGGTGGTCAGGGGGGTCAGCCCCAGCATTTT. Its protein is CASSLGGQGGQPQHF.

The rearrangement joins TRBV5-1 to TRBJ1-1; possible D gene TRBD1, 6 bases. Germline V gives CDR1 SGHRS, CDR2 YFSETQ. V lost 1 base to trimming and J lost 0 bases, with 10 bases between them. This CDR3 is built from 15 residues. The CDR3 here is CASSLTGTLNTEAFF. CDR3 nucleotides: TGCGCCAGCAGCTTGACAGGGACCTTGAACACTGAAGCTTTCTTT.